This TCR beta chain was recorded in a study of T cell responses to AZD1222 COVID-19 vaccine. Study as a whole: Second-dose groups at about 4 or about 12 weeks were pooled.

The germline gives CDR1 WNHNN, CDR2 SYGVQD (reference sequence). The CDR3 has 12 amino acids. V was pared by 2 bases and J by 8 bases, with 3 bases of the junction left unmatched. Clones were sequenced by immunoSEQ multiplex PCR, and TCRdb holds only the in-frame ones, with some missing. The sample consists of 50,000 or so clones, approximately 88% of them appearing once. As concerns this clone: Its antigen is unidentified.

Study findings and constraints: Mapped onto spike, vaccine-associated CD4 TCRs spanned it and were dominant at 160-218 and 743-854. Repertoire sampling happened only post peak T cell response. Possibly, clonal diversity was underestimated; donors were largely white British and included more females.

The V call is TRBV10-1, the J call TRBJ2-7; the match to TRBD1 covers 7 bases. This receptor was identified in an adult in good health. The sample in question was peripheral blood, obtained on day 0 of AZD1222 vaccination. The CDR3 sequence: CASSELGQKQYF. The CDR3 coding sequence is TGCGCCAGCAGTGAGCTGGGACAGAAGCAGTACTTC.